This passage covers 27 T cell receptor beta chains from one sample sequenced in a study of T cells in Graves' hyperthyroidism and ophthalmopathy. RNA transcripts yielded amplified TCR beta CDR3 regions. The study used the HTBI primer set for a first-round RT-PCR of the TCR CDR3. A single record per CDR3 protein comes from TCRdb applying MiXCR to the multiplex PCR reads. Of around 350,000 distinct CDR3 sequences listed, about a fifth are singletons. The sample taken for sequencing was blood. These receptors all stem from a woman aged 18-29 years with Graves' hyperthyroidism.

The chain recombines TRBV7-6 with TRBJ2-7; D unclear. With 5 bases removed from V and 6 bases from J, the gap between germline ends came to 17 bases. CDR1 and CDR2 (germline): SGHVS, FNYEAQ. This CDR3 contains 14 residues. This CDR3 reads CASSPEYFLGEQYF. CDR3 nucleotides: TGTGCCAGCAGCCCAGAGTATTTTCTCGGCGAGCAGTACTTC.

About this clonotype itself: This may come from a read error, since a much larger clone is one base off. The chain uses TRBV15 and TRBJ2-5, with D maybe TRBD1 (5 bases). CDR1 LNHNV and CDR2 YYDKDF come from the germline V gene (reference sequence). CDR3 size: 14 residues. The CDR3 reads CATSRDRAQETKYF. CDR3 sequence (DNA): TGTGCCACCAGCAGAGACAGGGCCCAAGAGACCAAGTACTTC.

Many counts were recorded for this clonotype. The rearrangement links TRBV9 to TRBJ1-1, with a tentative D call TRBD1 (5 bases). The CDR3 consists of 15 residues. From germline, CDR1 is SGDLS and CDR2 YYNGEE. Trimming pared 0 bases from V and 3 bases from J, leaving 12 bases between. The CDR3 loop reads CASSVGPRAYTEAFF. CDR3 bases: TGTGCCAGCAGCGTAGGTCCCAGGGCTTACACTGAAGCTTTCTTT.

This clonotype was seen many times. The chain joins TRBV11-2 to TRBJ2-5, with TRBD1 matching over 10 bases. CDR3 length: 15 amino acids. After removal of 5 bases from V and 1 base from J, the junction contained 4 bases not matched to a gene. Germline V gene sequence: CDR1 SGHAT, CDR2 FQNNGV. The CDR3 sequence is CASSQGDRGQETQYF. CDR3 in DNA: TGTGCCAGCAGCCAAGGGGACAGGGGCCAAGAGACCCAGTACTTC. Using reference TRBV11-2 and TRBJ2-5 for the parts outside the CDR3, the full variable domain is EAGVAQSPRYKIIEKRQSVAFWCNPISGHATLYWYQQILGQGPKLLIQFQNNGVVDDSQLPKDRFSAERLKGVDSTLKIQPAKLEDSAVYLCASSQGDRGQETQYFGPGTRLLVL.

This clonotype turned up a few times. The chain employs TRBV13 and TRBJ2-7; 8 nucleotides align to TRBD1. The CDR3 has 14 amino acids. V lost 7 bases to trimming and J lost 3 bases; unmatched junction nucleotides: 8. Germline V CDR1 and CDR2: PRHDT, FYEKMQ (reference sequence). The CDR3 loop reads CASTQQQGVYEQYF. CDR3 bases: TGTGCCAGCACCCAACAACAGGGGGTCTACGAGCAGTACTTC.

The gene calls are TRBV6-2 or TRBV6-3 and TRBJ1-2; D unresolved. Germline loops: CDR1 MNHEY, CDR2 SVGEGT. With 0 bases removed from V and 3 bases from J, the gap between germline ends came to 8 bases. This CDR3 has 14 residues. The CDR3 here is CASSYSGLDYGYTF. CDR3 DNA sequence: TGTGCCAGCAGTTACTCGGGGTTGGACTATGGCTACACCTTC.

This chain uses TRBV6-5 with TRBJ1-5; D remains ambiguous. The CDR3 has 13 amino acids. The ends were cut back, 6 bases at V and 7 bases at J, with 13 bases in the middle. Germline CDR1 is MNHEY and CDR2 is SVGAGI. CDR3 residues: CASSYGEDQPQHF. CDR3 DNA sequence: TGTGCCAGCAGCTACGGGGAGGACCAGCCCCAGCATTTT.

This clonotype was seen repeatedly, ten times or more. The chain uses TRBV14 and TRBJ1-6; D remains unclear. Germline V gene data show CDR1 as SGHDN and CDR2 as FVKESK. The CDR3 runs to 14 residues. With 0 bases removed from V and 10 bases from J, the gap between germline ends came to 10 bases. CDR3 DNA sequence: TGTGCCAGCAGCCAAGATCAAAGGCGATCACCCCTCCACTTT. Translation: CASSQDQRRSPLHF.

This clonotype has a handful of counts. This sequence joins TRBV5-1 and TRBJ2-7; possible D gene TRBD2, 6 bases. CDR3 length: 15 amino acids. V was clipped by 0 bases and J by 6 bases, with 16 bases between them. Germline V lookup: CDR1 SGHRS, CDR2 YFSETQ. The CDR3 sequence: CASSLDARRDFEQYF. CDR3 DNA sequence: TGCGCCAGCAGCTTGGATGCTCGGAGGGATTTCGAGCAGTACTTC. Drawing the rest from reference TRBV5-1 and TRBJ2-7, the complete variable domain is KAGVTQTPRYLIKTRGQQVTLSCSPISGHRSVSWYQQTPGQGLQFLFEYFSETQRNKGNFPGRFSGRQFSNSRSEMNVSTLELGDSALYLCASSLDARRDFEQYFGPGTRLTVT.

This clonotype occurred many times. The V gene is TRBV7-9, the J gene TRBJ1-2, with 10 bases matching TRBD1. CDR1 is SEHNR and CDR2 is FQNEAQ in the germline V gene (reference sequence). This CDR3 spans 13 amino acids. The V and J ends lost 10 bases and 4 bases, in that order; junction bases with no gene match: 6. The CDR3 nucleotides read TGTGCCATCGGGACAGGGGACATCTATGGCTACACCTTC. Its protein product is CAIGTGDIYGYTF.

At least ten counts were recorded for this clonotype. The CDR3 region is CASSFRTGGLQPQHF. The CDR3, as DNA: TGTGCCAGCTCCTTCCGGACAGGGGGCCTTCAGCCCCAGCATTTT. The gene calls are TRBV18 and TRBJ1-5, with 11 bases identical to TRBD1. The trim removed 6 bases at V and 6 bases at J, leaving 7 bases unmatched. The CDR3 has 15 amino acids. The germline V gene encodes CDR1 KGHSH and CDR2 LQKENI. Filled out from reference TRBV18 and TRBJ1-5, the complete variable domain reads NAGVMQNPRHLVRRRGQEARLRCSPMKGHSHVYWYRQLPEEGLKFMVYLQKENIIDESGMPKERFSAEFPKEGPSILRIQQVVRGDSAAYFCASSFRTGGLQPQHFGDGTRLSIL.

This clonotype was detected ten times or more. This chain connects TRBV25-1 to TRBJ2-5, with 7 nucleotides matching TRBD1. This CDR3 region has 15 residues. J lost 1 base, V lost 2 bases, and 4 bases had no gene match. Germline V gene lookup returns CDR1 MGHDK and CDR2 SYGVNS. The CDR3 bases are TGTGCCAGCAGTGAACGGGGACAGTTCCAAGAGACCCAGTACTTC. This sequence encodes CASSERGQFQETQYF.

This clonotype was detected only a few times. The chain joins TRBV6-1 to TRBJ2-7; 7 nucleotides agree with TRBD1. The germline V gene encodes CDR1 MNHNS and CDR2 SASEGT. J gave up 3 bases and V 6 bases, and 5 bases lay outside the gene matches. CDR3 length: 13 amino acids. The CDR3 bases are TGTGCCAGCAGACGAGACAGGGACTACGAGCAGTACTTC. Its translation is CASRRDRDYEQYF.

As for this clonotype: One end of the junction is discordant with germline, which a read error may explain. The rearrangement links TRBV2 to TRBJ2-2, with 14 bases matching TRBD2. The germline V gene encodes CDR1 SNHLY and CDR2 FYNNEI. This CDR3 contains 17 residues. The DNA for the CDR3 is TGTGCCAGCAGGGGACTAGCGGGGGCCGGCGGTACCGGGGAGCCGTTTTTT. It encodes CASRGLAGAGGTGEPFF.

This chain uses TRBV6-2 or TRBV6-3 with TRBJ2-7; D not resolved. Germline V gene lookup returns CDR1 MNHEY and CDR2 SVGEGT. The CDR3 sequence is 13 residues long. V was trimmed by 2 bases and J by 2 bases, leaving 7 bases between them. The CDR3 reads CASSYRQPYEQYF. The DNA of the CDR3 is TGTGCCAGCAGTTACCGGCAGCCCTACGAGCAGTACTTC.

This clonotype occurred many times. The rearrangement joins TRBV10-3 to TRBJ1-5; 7 positions agree with TRBD1. This CDR3 has 15 residues. Germline CDR1 ENHRY, CDR2 SYGVKD. V lost 6 bases to trimming and J lost 1 base; unmatched junction nucleotides: 6. DNA of the CDR3: TGTGCCATCAGCCCCGGGACAGTCAGCAATCAGCCCCAGCATTTT. Its protein product is CAISPGTVSNQPQHF.

This clonotype was seen at least ten times. The chain couples TRBV6-1 to TRBJ1-1; D remains unclear. The CDR3 is made up of 13 amino acids. V gave up 0 bases and J gave up 5 bases, with 7 bases separating them. From germline, CDR1 is MNHNS and CDR2 SASEGT. The CDR3 DNA is TGTGCCAGCAGTGAAGCGCGGAGGACTGAAGCTTTCTTT. Protein product: CASSEARRTEAFF.

This clonotype showed up many times. V usage is TRBV5-1 and J usage is TRBJ2-7; D is undetermined. The CDR3 sequence is 15 residues long. Trimming took off 2 bases at V and 2 bases at J, with 14 bases between the two ends. Germline values: CDR1 SGHRS, CDR2 YFSETQ. CDR3 sequence: CASSFVRVPPYEQYF. The DNA of the CDR3 is TGCGCCAGCAGCTTCGTAAGAGTTCCCCCCTACGAGCAGTACTTC.

This clonotype was detected ten times or more. This sequence joins TRBV20-1 and TRBJ2-7, with D hard to call. The CDR3 runs to 12 residues. Looked up from germline, CDR1 is DFQATT and CDR2 is SNEGSKA (reference sequence). V was trimmed by 4 bases and J by 3 bases, leaving 10 bases between them. CDR3 sequence: CSAKVGNYEQYF. CDR3 coding DNA: TGCAGTGCTAAGGTTGGGAACTACGAGCAGTACTTC.

This clonotype was counted ten times or more. This sequence joins TRBV11-2 and TRBJ2-7; D is ambiguous. The CDR3 runs to 14 residues. The V end lost 3 bases, the J end lost 6 bases, and 15 bases lay between the germline ends. CDR1 and CDR2 from the germline V gene are SGHAT and FQNNGV. CDR3 sequence reads: CASSLTVDKREQYF. DNA of the CDR3: TGTGCCAGCAGCTTGACGGTAGATAAGCGCGAGCAGTACTTC.

In this sample, this clonotype turned up many times. The chain is built from TRBV12-3 or TRBV12-4 and TRBJ2-7; D ambiguous. The CDR3 extends over 11 amino acids. The CDR3 bases are TGTGAAATAGGTTCTCCGGTGGAGCAGTACTTC. Its translation is CEIGSPVEQYF.

This rearrangement joins TRBV3-1 to TRBJ2-7; TRBD2 aligns across 10 bases. Germline CDR1 reads LGHDT; CDR2 reads YNNKEL (reference sequence). With 4 bases clipped from V and 6 bases from J, the junction kept 21 bases outside the gene matches. The CDR3 is 19 amino acids. The CDR3 region has the DNA TGTGCCAGCAGCCCCGACCAAGTGACCGGGACTAGCGTCCCCCGCGAGCAGTACTTC. This sequence encodes CASSPDQVTGTSVPREQYF.

V usage is TRBV2 and J usage is TRBJ2-2; 12 nucleotides agree with TRBD2. The CDR3 is made up of 17 amino acids. From germline, CDR1 is SNHLY and CDR2 FYNNEI. V lost 7 bases and J lost 2; bases outside the gene matches: 8. CDR3 coding DNA: TGTGCCAGCATTAAGACTAGCGGGGGCCTCAACACCGGGGAGCTGTTTTTT. This sequence encodes CASIKTSGGLNTGELFF.

This clonotype has ten or more counts. The V gene is TRBV18, the J gene TRBJ2-6, with no clear D. Trimming took 3 bases from V and 0 from J, leaving 18 bases between them. CDR1 is KGHSH, CDR2 LQKENI, per germline. The CDR3 runs 19 residues. The CDR3 DNA reads as TGTGCCAGCTCACCCACTGGTCCGTACTCATTCTCTGGGGCCAACGTCCTGACTTTC. Translation: CASSPTGPYSFSGANVLTF.

Many counts were recorded for this clonotype. The junction does not match germline at one end; this may be a read error. The V gene is TRBV27, the J gene TRBJ1-1; possibly TRBD1 for D (6 bases). CDR1 and CDR2 from the germline V gene are MNHEY and SMNVEV (reference sequence). The CDR3 runs 13 residues. The CDR3 sequence is CASGLGAGFAAFF. CDR3 nucleotides: TGTGCCAGCGGTTTGGGGGCAGGGTTTGCAGCTTTCTTT.

To note about this clonotype: This may come from a read error, since a much larger clone is one base off. J is TRBJ1-1 and V is TRBV28; no firm D call. The V and J ends lost 4 bases and 0 bases respectively, with 12 bases between them. CDR3 length: 15 residues. Germline lookup yields CDR1 MDHEN and CDR2 SYDVKM. DNA of the CDR3: TGTGCCAGCAGTTCCCCACGGAGATTGAACACTGAAGCTTTCTTT. Its protein product is CASSSPRRLNTEAFF.

This clonotype has a count of ten or more. The J gene is TRBJ2-7, the V gene TRBV20-1, with 10 bases identical to TRBD1. V was pared by 5 bases and J by 5 bases, with 6 bases of the junction left unmatched. Germline CDR1 DFQATT, CDR2 SNEGSKA (reference sequence). The CDR3 sequence is 13 residues long. CDR3 sequence: CSAQDRGLDEQYF. The DNA of the CDR3 is TGCAGTGCTCAGGACAGGGGGTTAGACGAGCAGTACTTC.